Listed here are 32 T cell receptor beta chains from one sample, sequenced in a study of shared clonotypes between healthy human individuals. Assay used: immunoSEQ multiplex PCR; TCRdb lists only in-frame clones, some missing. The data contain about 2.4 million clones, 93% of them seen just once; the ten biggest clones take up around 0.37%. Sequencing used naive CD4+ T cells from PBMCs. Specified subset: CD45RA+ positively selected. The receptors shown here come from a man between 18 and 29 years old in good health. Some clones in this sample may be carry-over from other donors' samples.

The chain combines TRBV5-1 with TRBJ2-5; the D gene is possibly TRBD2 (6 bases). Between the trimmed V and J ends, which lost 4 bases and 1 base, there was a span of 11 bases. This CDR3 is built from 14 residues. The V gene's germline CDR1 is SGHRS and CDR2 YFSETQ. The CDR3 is CASSVPGLQETQYF. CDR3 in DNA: TGCGCCAGCAGCGTGCCGGGACTCCAAGAGACCCAGTACTTC.

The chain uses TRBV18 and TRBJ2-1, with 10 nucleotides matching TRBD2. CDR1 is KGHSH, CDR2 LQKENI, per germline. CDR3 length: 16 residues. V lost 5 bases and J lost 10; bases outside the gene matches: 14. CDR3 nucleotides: TGTGCCAGCTCATCATTGTACCCGGCTAGCGGGGGAGAGCAGTTCTTC. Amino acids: CASSSLYPASGGEQFF.

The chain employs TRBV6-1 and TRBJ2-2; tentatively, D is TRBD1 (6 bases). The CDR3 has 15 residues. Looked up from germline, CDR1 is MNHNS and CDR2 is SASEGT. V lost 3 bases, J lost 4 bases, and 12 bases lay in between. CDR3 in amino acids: CASSDQTGATGELFF. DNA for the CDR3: TGTGCCAGCAGTGATCAGACAGGTGCCACCGGGGAGCTGTTTTTT.

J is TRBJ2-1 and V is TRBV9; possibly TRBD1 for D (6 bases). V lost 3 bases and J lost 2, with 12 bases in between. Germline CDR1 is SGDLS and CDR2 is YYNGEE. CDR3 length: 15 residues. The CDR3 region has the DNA TGTGCCAGCAGCGAGAGGGGGATTACCTACAATGAGCAGTTCTTC. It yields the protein CASSERGITYNEQFF.

The CDR3 nucleotides are TGTGCCATCAGTGACGTACTTGAGGGGGAGACCCAGTACTTC. Translated, it gives CAISDVLEGETQYF. This rearrangement joins TRBV10-3 to TRBJ2-5, with D perhaps given as TRBD1 or TRBD2 (5 bases each). Trimming removed 3 bases from V and 5 bases from J, with 13 bases in between. The CDR3 extends over 14 amino acids. The V gene's germline CDR1 is ENHRY and CDR2 SYGVKD.

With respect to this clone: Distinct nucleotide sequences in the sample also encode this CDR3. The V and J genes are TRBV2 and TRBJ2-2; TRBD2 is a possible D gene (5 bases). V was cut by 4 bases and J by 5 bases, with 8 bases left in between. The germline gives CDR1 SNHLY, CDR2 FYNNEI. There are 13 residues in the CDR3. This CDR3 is CASSGGATGELFF. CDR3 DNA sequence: TGTGCCAGCAGTGGGGGAGCTACCGGGGAGCTGTTTTTT.

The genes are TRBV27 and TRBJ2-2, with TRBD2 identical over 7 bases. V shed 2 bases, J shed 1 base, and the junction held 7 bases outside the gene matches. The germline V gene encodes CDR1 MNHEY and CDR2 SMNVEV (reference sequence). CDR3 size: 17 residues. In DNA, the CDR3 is TGTGCCAGCAGTTTAGATGGCGGGAGATTGAACACCGGGGAGCTGTTTTTT. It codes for CASSLDGGRLNTGELFF.

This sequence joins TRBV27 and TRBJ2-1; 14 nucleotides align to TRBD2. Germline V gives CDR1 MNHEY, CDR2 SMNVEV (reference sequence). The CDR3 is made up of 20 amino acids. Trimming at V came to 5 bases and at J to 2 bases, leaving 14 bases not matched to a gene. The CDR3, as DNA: TGTGCCAGCAGTCCCACCCCCGGGACTAGCGGGAGTTACGCCTACAATGAGCAGTTCTTC. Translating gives CASSPTPGTSGSYAYNEQFF.

CDR3: CASSFTGYPGYTF. CDR3 sequence (DNA): TGTGCCAGCAGCTTTACAGGGTATCCTGGCTACACCTTC. The rearrangement joins TRBV5-4 to TRBJ1-2; possible D gene TRBD1, 6 bases. Germline V CDR1 and CDR2: SGHNT, YYREEE (reference sequence). The CDR3 is 13 amino acids. The ends were cut back, 2 bases at V and 7 bases at J, with 12 bases in the middle.

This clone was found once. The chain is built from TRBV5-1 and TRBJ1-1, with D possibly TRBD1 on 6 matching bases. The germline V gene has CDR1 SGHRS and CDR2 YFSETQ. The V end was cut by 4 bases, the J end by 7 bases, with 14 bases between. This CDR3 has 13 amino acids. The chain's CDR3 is CASSHRAENEAFF. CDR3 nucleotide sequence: TGCGCCAGCAGCCACAGGGCGGAGAATGAAGCTTTCTTT.

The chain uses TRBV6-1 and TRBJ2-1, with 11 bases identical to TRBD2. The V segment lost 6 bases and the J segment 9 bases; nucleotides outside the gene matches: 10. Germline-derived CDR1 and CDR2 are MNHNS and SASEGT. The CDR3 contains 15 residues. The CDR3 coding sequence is TGTGCCAGCAGCAAGACTAGCGGGACACGTGGTGAGCAGTTCTTC. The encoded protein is CASSKTSGTRGEQFF.

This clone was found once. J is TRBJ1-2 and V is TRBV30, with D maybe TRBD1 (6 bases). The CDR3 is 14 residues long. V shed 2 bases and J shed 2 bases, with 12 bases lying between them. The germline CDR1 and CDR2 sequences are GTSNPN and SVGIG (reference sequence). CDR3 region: CAWSTWGPNYGYTF. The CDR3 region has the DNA TGTGCCTGGAGTACGTGGGGGCCCAACTATGGCTACACCTTC.

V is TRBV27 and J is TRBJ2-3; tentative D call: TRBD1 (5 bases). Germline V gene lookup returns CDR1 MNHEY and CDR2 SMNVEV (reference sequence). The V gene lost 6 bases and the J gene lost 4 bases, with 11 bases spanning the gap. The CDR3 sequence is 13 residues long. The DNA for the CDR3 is TGTGCCAGCAGCGTTAGGGGCCCAGATACGCAGTATTTT. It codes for CASSVRGPDTQYF.

The CDR3 is CASSIERTSGNTIYF. CDR3 coding DNA: TGTGCCAGTAGTATAGAACGGACCTCTGGAAACACCATATATTTT. This rearrangement joins TRBV19 to TRBJ1-3; D not resolved. Germline V CDR1 and CDR2: LNHDA, SQIVND (reference sequence). V gave up 0 bases and J gave up 0 bases, with 6 bases separating them. The CDR3 runs to 15 residues.

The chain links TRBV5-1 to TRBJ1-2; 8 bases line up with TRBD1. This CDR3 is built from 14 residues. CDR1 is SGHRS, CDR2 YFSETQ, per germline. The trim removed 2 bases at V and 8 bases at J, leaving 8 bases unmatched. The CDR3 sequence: CASSLQGVARGYTF. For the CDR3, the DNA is TGCGCCAGCAGCTTACAGGGGGTCGCGCGCGGCTACACCTTC.

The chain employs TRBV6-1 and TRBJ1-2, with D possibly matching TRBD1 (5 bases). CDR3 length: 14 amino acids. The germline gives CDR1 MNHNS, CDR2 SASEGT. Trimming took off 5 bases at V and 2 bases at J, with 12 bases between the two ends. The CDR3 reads CASSRTGLNYGYTF. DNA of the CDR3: TGTGCCAGCAGTCGGACGGGGCTGAACTATGGCTACACCTTC.

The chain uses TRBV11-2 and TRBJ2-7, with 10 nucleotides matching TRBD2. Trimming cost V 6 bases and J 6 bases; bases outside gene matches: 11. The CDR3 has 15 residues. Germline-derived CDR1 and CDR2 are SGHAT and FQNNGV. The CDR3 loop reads CASRLLAGTQGEQYF. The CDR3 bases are TGTGCCAGCAGGTTACTAGCGGGAACACAGGGCGAGCAGTACTTC.

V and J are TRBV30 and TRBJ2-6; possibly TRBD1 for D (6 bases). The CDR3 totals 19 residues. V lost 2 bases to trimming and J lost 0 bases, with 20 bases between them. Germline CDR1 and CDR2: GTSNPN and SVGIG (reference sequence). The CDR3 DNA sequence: TGTGCCTGGAGTAAGTTGGCCAGGGGCTATACCTCTGGGGCCAACGTCCTGACTTTC. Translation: CAWSKLARGYTSGANVLTF.

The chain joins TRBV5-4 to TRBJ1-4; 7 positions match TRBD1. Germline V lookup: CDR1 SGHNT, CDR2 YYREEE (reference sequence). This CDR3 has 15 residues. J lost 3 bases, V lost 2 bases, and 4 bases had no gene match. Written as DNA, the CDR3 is TGTGCCAGCAGCTTCGGACAGGAGGCTAATGAAAAACTGTTTTTT. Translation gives CASSFGQEANEKLFF.

The CDR3: CSVGASGNTGELFF. CDR3 nucleotides: TGCAGCGTTGGGGCTAGCGGGAACACCGGGGAGCTGTTTTTT. The chain uses TRBV29-1 and TRBJ2-2; 7 bases fit TRBD2. Trimming removed 4 bases from V and 1 base from J; junction bases left unmatched: 3. The CDR3 runs 14 residues. Germline V CDR1 and CDR2: SQVTM, ANQGSEA.

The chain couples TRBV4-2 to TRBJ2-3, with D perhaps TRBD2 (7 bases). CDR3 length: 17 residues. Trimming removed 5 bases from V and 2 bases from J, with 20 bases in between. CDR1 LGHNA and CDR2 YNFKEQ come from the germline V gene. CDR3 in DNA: TGTGCCAGCAGCTCGGGGGCCGGAGCGGGGTTCACAGATACGCAGTATTTT. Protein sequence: CASSSGAGAGFTDTQYF.

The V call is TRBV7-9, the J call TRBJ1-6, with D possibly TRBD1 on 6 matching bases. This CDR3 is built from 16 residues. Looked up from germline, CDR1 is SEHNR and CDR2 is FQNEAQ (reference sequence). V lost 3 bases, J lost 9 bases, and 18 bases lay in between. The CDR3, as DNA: TGTGCCAGCAGCTTGGCCGGCGCGGGGGGCAGTTCACCCCTCCACTTT. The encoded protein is CASSLAGAGGSSPLHF.

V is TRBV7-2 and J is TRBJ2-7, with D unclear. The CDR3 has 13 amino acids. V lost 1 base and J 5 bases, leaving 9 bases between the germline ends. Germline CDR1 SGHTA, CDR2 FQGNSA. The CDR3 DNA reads TGTGCCAGCAGCTTAGTGGCTTACCACGAGCAGTACTTC. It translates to CASSLVAYHEQYF.

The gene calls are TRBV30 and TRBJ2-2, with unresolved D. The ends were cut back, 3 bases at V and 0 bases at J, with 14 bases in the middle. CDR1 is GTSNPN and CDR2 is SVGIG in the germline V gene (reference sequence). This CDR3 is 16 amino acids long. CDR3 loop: CAWRDSRLANTGELFF. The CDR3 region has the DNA TGTGCCTGGAGGGATTCTAGACTCGCGAACACCGGGGAGCTGTTTTTT.

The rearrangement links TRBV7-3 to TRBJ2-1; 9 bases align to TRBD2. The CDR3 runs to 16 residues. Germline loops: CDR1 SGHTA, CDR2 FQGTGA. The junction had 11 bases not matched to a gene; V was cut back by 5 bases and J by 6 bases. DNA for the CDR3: TGTGCCAGCAGCCCAGATGGGCTAGCGGGGTTCAATGAGCAGTTCTTC. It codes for CASSPDGLAGFNEQFF.

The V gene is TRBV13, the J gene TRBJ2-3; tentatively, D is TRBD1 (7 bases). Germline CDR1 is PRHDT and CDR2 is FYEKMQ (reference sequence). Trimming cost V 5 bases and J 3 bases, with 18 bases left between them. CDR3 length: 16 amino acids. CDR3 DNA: TGTGCCAGCAGCATACGACAGGGAGGCGGAACAGATACGCAGTATTTT. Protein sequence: CASSIRQGGGTDTQYF.

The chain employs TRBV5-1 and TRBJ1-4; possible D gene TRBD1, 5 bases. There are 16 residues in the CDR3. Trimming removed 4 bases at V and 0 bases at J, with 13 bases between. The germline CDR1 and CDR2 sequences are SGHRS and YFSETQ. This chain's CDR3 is CASSRGDATTNEKLFF. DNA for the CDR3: TGCGCCAGCAGCAGAGGGGACGCTACAACTAATGAAAAACTGTTTTTT.

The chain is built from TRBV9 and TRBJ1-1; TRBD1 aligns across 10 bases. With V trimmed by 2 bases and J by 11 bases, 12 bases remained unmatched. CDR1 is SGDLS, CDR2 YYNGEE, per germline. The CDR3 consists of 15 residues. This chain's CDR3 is CASSVDVTGTGDAFF. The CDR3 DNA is TGTGCCAGCAGCGTTGATGTTACCGGGACAGGGGACGCTTTCTTT.

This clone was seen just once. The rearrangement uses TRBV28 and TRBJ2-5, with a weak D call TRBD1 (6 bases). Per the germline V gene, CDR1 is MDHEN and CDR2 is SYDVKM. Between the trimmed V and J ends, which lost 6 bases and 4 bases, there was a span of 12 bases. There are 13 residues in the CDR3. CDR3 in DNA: TGTGCCAGCAGCACAGGGTTCAGAGAGACCCAGTACTTC. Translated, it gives CASSTGFRETQYF.

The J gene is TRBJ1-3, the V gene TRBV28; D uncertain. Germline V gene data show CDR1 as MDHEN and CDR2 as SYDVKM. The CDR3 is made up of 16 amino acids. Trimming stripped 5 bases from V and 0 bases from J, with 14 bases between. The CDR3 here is CASSPYSDHSGNTIYF. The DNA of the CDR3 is TGTGCCAGCAGTCCGTACAGTGATCACTCTGGAAACACCATATATTTT.

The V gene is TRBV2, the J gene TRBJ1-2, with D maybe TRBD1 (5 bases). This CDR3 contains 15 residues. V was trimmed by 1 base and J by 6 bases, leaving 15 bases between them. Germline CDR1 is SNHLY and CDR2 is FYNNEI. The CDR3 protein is CASSEEYGRDDGYTF. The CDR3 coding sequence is TGTGCCAGCAGTGAAGAGTATGGCAGGGATGATGGCTACACCTTC.

CDR3 in DNA: TGTGCCACCCTCAGAGAGGGGGCGGCGAACACTGAAGCTTTCTTT. Translation: CATLREGAANTEAFF. The rearrangement joins TRBV6-1 to TRBJ1-1; TRBD1 agrees at 7 bases. This CDR3 has 15 amino acids. Germline CDR1 and CDR2: MNHNS and SASEGT. Germline trimming cut 10 bases from V and 1 base from J; bases unmatched to any gene: 12.